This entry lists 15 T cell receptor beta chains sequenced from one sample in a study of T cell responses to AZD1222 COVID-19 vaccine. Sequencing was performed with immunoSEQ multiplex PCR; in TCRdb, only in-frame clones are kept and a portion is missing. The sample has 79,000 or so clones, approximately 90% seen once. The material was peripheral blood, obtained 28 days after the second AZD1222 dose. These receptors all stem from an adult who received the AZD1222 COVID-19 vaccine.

The CDR3 sequence: CASSLGFGNEQFF. For the CDR3, the DNA is TGTGCCAGCAGCTTAGGTTTTGGCAATGAGCAGTTCTTC. The chain uses TRBV7-2 and TRBJ2-1; no clear D. The germline V and J ends were trimmed by 1 base and 6 bases, with 7 bases remaining between them. Germline CDR1 and CDR2: SGHTA and FQGNSA. The CDR3 extends over 13 amino acids.

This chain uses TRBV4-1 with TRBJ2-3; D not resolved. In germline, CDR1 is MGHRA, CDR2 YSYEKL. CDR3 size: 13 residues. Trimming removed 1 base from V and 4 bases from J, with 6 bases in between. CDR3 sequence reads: CASSQVLADTQYF. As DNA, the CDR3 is TGCGCCAGCAGCCAAGTTCTAGCAGATACGCAGTATTTT.

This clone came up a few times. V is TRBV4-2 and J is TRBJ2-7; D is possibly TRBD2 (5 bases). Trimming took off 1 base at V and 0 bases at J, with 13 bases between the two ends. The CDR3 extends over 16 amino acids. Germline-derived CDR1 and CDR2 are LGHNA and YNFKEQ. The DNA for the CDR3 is TGTGCCAGCAGCCAAGGTCTCGGGGAGAGCTCCTACGAGCAGTACTTC. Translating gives CASSQGLGESSYEQYF.

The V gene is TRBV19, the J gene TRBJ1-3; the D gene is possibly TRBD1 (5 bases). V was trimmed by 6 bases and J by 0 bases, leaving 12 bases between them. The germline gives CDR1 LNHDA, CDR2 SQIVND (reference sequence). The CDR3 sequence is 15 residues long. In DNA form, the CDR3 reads TGTGCCAGTAGAGGGTTCACAGGCTCTGGAAACACCATATATTTT. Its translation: CASRGFTGSGNTIYF.

The DNA of the CDR3 is TGCAGCGTTGCAGGGGGCTATGGCTACACCTTC. This codes for CSVAGGYGYTF. The chain uses TRBV29-1 and TRBJ1-2, with 7 nucleotides matching TRBD1. The CDR3 covers 11 residues. Germline lookup yields CDR1 SQVTM and CDR2 ANQGSEA. V dropped 4 bases and J dropped 4; count of bases not matched to a gene: 0.

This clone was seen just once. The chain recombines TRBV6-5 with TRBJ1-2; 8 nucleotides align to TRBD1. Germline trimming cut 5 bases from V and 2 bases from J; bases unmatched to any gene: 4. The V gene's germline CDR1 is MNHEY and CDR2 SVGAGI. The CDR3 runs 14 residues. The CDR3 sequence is CASSRHRGNYGYTF. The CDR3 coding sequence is TGTGCCAGCAGTCGCCACAGGGGGAACTATGGCTACACCTTC.

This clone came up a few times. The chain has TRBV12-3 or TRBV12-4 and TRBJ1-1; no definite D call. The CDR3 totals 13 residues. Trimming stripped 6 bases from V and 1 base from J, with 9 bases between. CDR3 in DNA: TGTGCCAGCAGACCCACAGAGAACACTGAAGCTTTCTTT. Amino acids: CASRPTENTEAFF.

CDR3 region: CASSALAGGSEQYF. In DNA form, the CDR3 reads TGTGCCAGCAGCGCGCTAGCGGGGGGTAGCGAGCAGTACTTC. The rearrangement links TRBV9 to TRBJ2-7; 11 bases fit TRBD2. V shed 3 bases and J 6 bases; nucleotides not matched to a gene: 5. This CDR3 contains 14 residues. Germline lookup yields CDR1 SGDLS and CDR2 YYNGEE.

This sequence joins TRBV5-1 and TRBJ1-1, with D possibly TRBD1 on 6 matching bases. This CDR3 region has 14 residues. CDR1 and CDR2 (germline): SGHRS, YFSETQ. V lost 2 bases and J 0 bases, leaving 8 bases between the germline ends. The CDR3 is CASSFGQMNTEAFF. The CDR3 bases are TGCGCCAGCAGCTTCGGACAGATGAACACTGAAGCTTTCTTT.

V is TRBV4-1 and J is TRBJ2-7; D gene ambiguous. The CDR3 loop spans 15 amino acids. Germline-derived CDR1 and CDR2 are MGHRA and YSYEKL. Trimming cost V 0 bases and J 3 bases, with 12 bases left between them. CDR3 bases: TGCGCCAGCAGCCAAGATCCCGGATTTAGCTACGAGCAGTACTTC. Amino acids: CASSQDPGFSYEQYF.

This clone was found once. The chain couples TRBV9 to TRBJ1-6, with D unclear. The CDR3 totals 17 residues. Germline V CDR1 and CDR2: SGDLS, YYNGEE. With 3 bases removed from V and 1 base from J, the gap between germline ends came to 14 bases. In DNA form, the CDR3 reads TGTGCCAGCAGCGCTGGCGGTTCCCCTTCCTATAATTCACCCCTCCACTTT. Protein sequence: CASSAGGSPSYNSPLHF.

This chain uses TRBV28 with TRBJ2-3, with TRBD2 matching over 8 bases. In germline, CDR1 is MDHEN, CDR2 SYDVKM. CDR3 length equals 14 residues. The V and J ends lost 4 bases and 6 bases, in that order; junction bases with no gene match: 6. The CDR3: CASSSPGLEDTQYF. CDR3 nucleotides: TGTGCCAGCAGTTCACCGGGACTAGAGGATACGCAGTATTTT.

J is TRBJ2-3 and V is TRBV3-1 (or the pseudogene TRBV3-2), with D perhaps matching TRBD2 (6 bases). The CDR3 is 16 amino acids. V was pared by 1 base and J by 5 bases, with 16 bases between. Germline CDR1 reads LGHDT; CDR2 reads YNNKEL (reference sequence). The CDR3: CASSQAGSGLRDTQYF. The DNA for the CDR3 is TGTGCCAGCAGCCAAGCAGGTAGCGGCCTCCGAGATACGCAGTATTTT.

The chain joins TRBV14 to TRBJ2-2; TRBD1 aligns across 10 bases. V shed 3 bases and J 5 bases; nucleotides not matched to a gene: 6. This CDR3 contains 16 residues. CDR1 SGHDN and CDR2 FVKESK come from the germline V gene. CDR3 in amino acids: CASSQTPGQGTGELFF. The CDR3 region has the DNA TGTGCCAGCAGCCAGACACCGGGACAGGGGACCGGGGAGCTGTTTTTT.

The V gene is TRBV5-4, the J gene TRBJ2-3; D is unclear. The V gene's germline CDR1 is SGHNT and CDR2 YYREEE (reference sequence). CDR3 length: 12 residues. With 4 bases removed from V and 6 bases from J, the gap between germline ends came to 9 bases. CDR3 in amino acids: CASSLHYDTQYF. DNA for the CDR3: TGTGCCAGCAGCCTTCACTACGATACGCAGTATTTT.